This is a list of T cell receptor beta chains from one sample in a study of vaccination and CD4 T cells after COVID-19. Antigens for these TCRs are unknown. From the PCR reads, TCRdb called clonotypes with MiXCR, one entry per CDR3 protein. The repertoire has roughly 6,600 distinct CDR3 sequences, roughly 22% of them found once; the top ten carry 20% to 30%. The specimen comprised CD4+ T cells from blood, cultured in vitro, sampled after SARS-CoV-2 vaccination. Receptors originate from a human donor who had recovered from COVID-19. CDR3s include the opening cysteine and the closing phenylalanine or tryptophan. The D gene is left open where the match is weak. Clone size is not always given. Where it is, it says once, few, many or a class for expanded clones.

18,few,TRBV27,TRBD2,TRBJ2-1,CASRRTSGRVGAYNEQFF,TGTGCCAGCAGACGGACTAGCGGGAGGGTTGGCGCCTACAATGAGCAGTTCTTC
16,few,TRBV6-1,-,TRBJ1-5,CASTKDSLHSNQPQHF,TGTGCCAGCACTAAGGACAGCCTCCATAGCAATCAGCCCCAGCATTTT
12,medium-sized,TRBV20-1,-,TRBJ1-5,CSAQYSNQPQHF,TGCAGTGCTCAATATAGCAATCAGCCCCAGCATTTT
16,-,TRBV6-1,TRBD1,TRBJ2-6,CAMGQGILAGANVLTF,TGTGCCATGGGACAGGGGATTCTGGCTGGGGCCAACGTCCTGACTTTC
13,-,TRBV7-3,-,TRBJ1-1,CASRAYDDTEAFF,TGTGCCAGCAGGGCTTATGACGACACTGAAGCTTTCTTT
16,-,TRBV5-1,TRBD2,TRBJ2-1,CASSVLAGVEYNEQFF,TGCGCCAGCAGCGTATTAGCGGGGGTCGAGTACAATGAGCAGTTCTTC
17,-,TRBV1,-,TRBJ2-5,CTSSQDSSPARKETQYF,TGCACCAGCAGCCAAGATTCCTCCCCGGCTAGGAAAGAGACCCAGTACTTC
13,medium-sized,TRBV28,TRBD1,TRBJ2-7,CASHLQGGGEQYF,TGTGCCAGCCACCTACAGGGGGGTGGCGAGCAGTACTTC
12,once,TRBV12-1,-,TRBJ1-5,CASSSCNQPRHF,TGTGCCAGCAGCTCGTGTAATCAGCCCCGGCATTTT
15,-,TRBV5-1,-,TRBJ1-6,CASSFEGGRNSPLHF,TGCGCCAGCAGCTTCGAGGGGGGTCGCAATTCACCCCTCCACTTT
15,-,TRBV28,TRBD1,TRBJ1-1,CASSINRGLNTEAFF,TGTGCCAGCAGTATAAACAGGGGCTTGAACACTGAAGCTTTCTTT
15,few,TRBV6-2/TRBV6-3,-,TRBJ1-1,CASIFRAWGNTEAFF,TGTGCCAGCATCTTCAGGGCCTGGGGGAACACTGAAGCTTTCTTT